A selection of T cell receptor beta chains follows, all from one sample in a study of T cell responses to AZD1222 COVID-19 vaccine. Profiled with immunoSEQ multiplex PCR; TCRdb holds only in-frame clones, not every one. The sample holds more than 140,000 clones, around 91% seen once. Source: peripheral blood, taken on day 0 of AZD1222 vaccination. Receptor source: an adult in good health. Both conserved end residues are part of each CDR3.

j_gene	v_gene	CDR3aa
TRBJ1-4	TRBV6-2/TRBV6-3	CASSYSRGITNEKLFF
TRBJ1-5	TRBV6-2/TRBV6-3	CASSLMGNQPQHF
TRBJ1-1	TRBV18	CASSSQGENTEAFF
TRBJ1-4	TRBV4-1	CASSQVWGEKLFF
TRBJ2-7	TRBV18	CASLTQGRDEQYF
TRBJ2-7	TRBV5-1	CASSLGGTARYEQYF
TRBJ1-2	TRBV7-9	CASSARQGDGYTF
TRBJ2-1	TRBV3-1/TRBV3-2	CASSQVVGGQGDNEQFF
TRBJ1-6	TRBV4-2	CASSPFKGEGNSPLHF
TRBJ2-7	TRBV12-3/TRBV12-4	CASSLLGPYEQYF
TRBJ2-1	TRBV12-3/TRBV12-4	CASSFDNNEQFF
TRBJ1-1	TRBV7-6	CASSQIQVGDTEAFF
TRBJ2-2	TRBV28	CASSFEGRGRTGELFF
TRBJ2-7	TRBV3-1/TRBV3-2	CASSLLGTEYEQYF
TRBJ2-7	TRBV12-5	CASGLRDPHEQYF
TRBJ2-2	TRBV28	CASTIAGGFANTGELFF
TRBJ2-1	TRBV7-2	CASSLEGTGGNNEQFF
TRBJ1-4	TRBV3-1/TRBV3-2	CASGARGREKLFF
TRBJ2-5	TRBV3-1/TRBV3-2	CASLKGKPYQETQYF
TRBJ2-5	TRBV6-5	CASRLAGVQIETQYF
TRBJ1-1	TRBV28	CASSPWTANTEAFF
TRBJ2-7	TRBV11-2	CASSLPGWGYEQYF
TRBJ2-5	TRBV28	CASLGQRNRRDHQETQYF
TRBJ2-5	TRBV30	CAWGKGFAQETQYF
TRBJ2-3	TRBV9	CASSTSPGTGDLRSTDTQYF
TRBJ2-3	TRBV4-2	CASSRGGGGSGTDTQYF
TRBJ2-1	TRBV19	CASSISAGGPNEQFF
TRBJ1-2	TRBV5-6	CASSSGVGDYYGYTF
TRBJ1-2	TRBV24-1	CATRGTLANYGYTF
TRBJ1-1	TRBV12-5	CASAARNTEAFF
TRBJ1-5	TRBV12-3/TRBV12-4	CASSLEGQPQHF
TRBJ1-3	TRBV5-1	CASSLVGGLDTIYF
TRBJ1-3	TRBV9	CASSVGQKNTIYF
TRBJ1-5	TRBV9	CASSDGFNQPQHF
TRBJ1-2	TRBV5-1	CASSLGVVYGYTF
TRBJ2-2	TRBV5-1	CASRSSGELFF
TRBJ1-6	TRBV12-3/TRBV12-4	CASSDRARSPLHF
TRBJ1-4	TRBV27	CASRGTGVDEKLFF
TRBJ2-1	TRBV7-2	CASSLEEWGEQFF
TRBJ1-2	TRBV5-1	CASSLEGQTNYGYTF
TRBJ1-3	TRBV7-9	CASSRGQGNTIYF
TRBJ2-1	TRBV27	CASSFGSGGYNEQFF
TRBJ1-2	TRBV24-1	CATSARQGAYGYTF
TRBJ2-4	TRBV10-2	CASQGREENIQYF
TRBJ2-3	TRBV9	CASSGTAGPDTDTQYF
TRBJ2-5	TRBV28	CASTQTETQYF
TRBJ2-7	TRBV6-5	CASRSGTGGGEQYF
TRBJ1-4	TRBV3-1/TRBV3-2	CASRPGSVGKLFF